These T cell receptor beta chains were read from a single sample in a study of blood T cell repertoires in COVID-19. The repertoire was sequenced with immunoSEQ multiplex PCR; TCRdb's copy has only in-frame clones and lacks some. The table records 150,000 to 200,000 clones, 70% to 90% of them present only once. The source material was peripheral blood. The receptors were sampled from a man aged 40-49 years who had recovered from COVID-19. CDR3s include the opening cysteine and the closing phenylalanine or tryptophan. D genes are given only for firm matches. Some rows mark clone size as missing; the rest say once, few, many or name a class of expanded clone.

J	D	V	size	DNA	CDR3
TRBJ2-6	TRBD1	TRBV20-1	NA	TGCAGTGCTAGTGACAGGGGGCTCTCTGGGGCCAACGTCCTGACTTTC	CSASDRGLSGANVLTF
TRBJ1-4	TRBD1	TRBV5-1	NA	TGCGCCAGCAGCTTCGGACAGGAAGGGGAAAAACTGTTTTTT	CASSFGQEGEKLFF
TRBJ1-1	TRBD1	TRBV4-1	NA	TGCGCCAGCAGCCCTGGACAGGGCAACACTGAAGCTTTCTTT	CASSPGQGNTEAFF
TRBJ1-6	TRBD1	TRBV7-9	NA	TGTGCCAGCAGCCCTAACGACAGGGGCCTACATAATTCACCCCTCCACTTT	CASSPNDRGLHNSPLHF
TRBJ2-7	NA	TRBV6-5	once	TGTGCCACCACGACCGTGAGTAAGACTGACGAGCAGTACTTC	CATTTVSKTDEQYF
TRBJ2-2	NA	TRBV6-5	few	TGTGCCAGCAGTCGGGCGGGACTGGAGCTGTTTTTT	CASSRAGLELFF
TRBJ1-1	NA	TRBV2	few	TGTGCCAGCAAGGCACAGGGGAACACTGAAGCTTTCTTT	CASKAQGNTEAFF
TRBJ2-3	TRBD2	TRBV6-2/TRBV6-3	NA	TGTGCCAGCAGTTCCCCGAGGCGTAGCGGGGGAGGAGATACGCAGTATTTT	CASSSPRRSGGGDTQYF
TRBJ1-2	NA	TRBV7-9	NA	TGTGCCAGCAGCTTACAGACAGGAATGAATGGCTACACCTTC	CASSLQTGMNGYTF
TRBJ2-2	TRBD2	TRBV7-9	NA	TGTGCCAGCAGCCCAGAGACTAGCGGGGGTTCCGGGGAGCTGTTTTTT	CASSPETSGGSGELFF
TRBJ1-2	NA	TRBV6-4	NA	TGTGCCAGCAGTGACTCTGGACAGTTCGGTAGCTACACCTTC	CASSDSGQFGSYTF
TRBJ1-4	NA	TRBV3-1/TRBV3-2	NA	TGTGCCAGCAGCCAAGATCCCCAGGGTGATGAAAAACTGTTTTTT	CASSQDPQGDEKLFF